Reported below is one TCR beta chain. Its antigen is currently unknown. Combining a sample-barcoded 5' primer with a J-beta primer mix, a second PCR ran for roughly 7 to 11 cycles. TCRdb independently ran MiXCR on the 5' RACE reads; one entry per CDR3 protein. The data contain 1.5 million to 2 million distinct CDR3 sequences, around half of them singletons. They isolated at least 7 million PBMCs from each sample. The data originate from a study of blood T cells in healthy people across ages. The ends lost 2 bases at V and 3 bases at J; junction bases unmatched: 10. This CDR3 is 17 amino acids long. Germline assignment: CDR1 MNHEY and CDR2 SMNVEV (reference sequence). Study findings and constraints: Possibly confounding the expanded clonotype changes was the fact that donor CMV status was unknown. Whereas aged donors had fewer naive CD4+ cells, long-lived donors had more of them and higher diversity.

The chain carries TRBV27 and TRBJ2-3; TRBD2 agrees at 8 bases. Sequencing was carried out using blood. This clonotype was obtained from a woman in her thirties or forties in good health. The CDR3 spells CASSLVLRGAGTDTQYF. CDR3 nucleotide sequence: TGTGCCAGCAGTTTAGTCTTGCGGGGGGCTGGTACAGATACGCAGTATTTT.